These T cell receptor beta chains were read from a single sample in a study of OX40 agonist ivuxolimab in advanced cancers. Produced via immunoSEQ multiplex PCR; TCRdb's table is partial and in-frame only. The sample shows tens of thousands of clones, approximately 75% of them seen only once. The specimen comprised CD4+ or CD8+ T cells sorted from blood, sampled in a trial of the OX40 agonist ivuxolimab. The receptors derive from an adult with an advanced solid tumor such as melanoma, head and neck, liver or kidney cancer. Each CDR3 is given with its conserved first and last residue. D genes are given only for firm matches. Clone size is shown for a subset of rows, as once, few, many or a class of expanded clone.

NA | TRBJ2-7 | NA | TRBV5-1 | TGCGCCAGCAGCTTGGGGGTCAGTTCCTACGAGCAGTACTTC | CASSLGVSSYEQYF
NA | TRBJ2-2 | TRBD1 | TRBV6-1 | TGTGCCAGCAGCGGACAGGGGGTCACCGGGGAGCTGTTTTTT | CASSGQGVTGELFF
NA | TRBJ2-3 | NA | TRBV10-3 | TGTGCCATCAGTGAGAAGGAGAATACGCAGTATTTT | CAISEKENTQYF
NA | TRBJ2-2 | NA | TRBV5-1 | TGCGCCAGCAGCTTGCTGGCCGGGACGGGAGACACCGGGGAGCTGTTTTTT | CASSLLAGTGDTGELFF
few | TRBJ1-3 | NA | TRBV27 | TGTGCCAGCAGTCCCTGGTCCGGAAACACCATATATTTT | CASSPWSGNTIYF
NA | TRBJ2-3 | TRBD2 | TRBV7-2 | TGTGCCAGCAGCGTGATAGCGGGACTGGGTGCGGGTACGCAGTATTTT | CASSVIAGLGAGTQYF
NA | TRBJ1-6 | TRBD1 | TRBV5-1 | TGCGCCAGCAGTAGGACAGGTCCGTTGGATTCACCCCTCCACTTT | CASSRTGPLDSPLHF
NA | TRBJ1-1 | TRBD1 | TRBV10-3 | TGTGCCATCGGGACGTCAAACAGGGGAAACACTGAAGCTTTCTTT | CAIGTSNRGNTEAFF
NA | TRBJ1-6 | TRBD1 | TRBV6-5 | TGTGCCAGCAGTTACCCAGGGGGCAAATCACCCCTCCACTTT | CASSYPGGKSPLHF
NA | TRBJ1-3 | NA | TRBV14 | TGTGCCAGCAGCCAAGAGTCCAGCCTCTCTGGAAACACCATATATTTT | CASSQESSLSGNTIYF
NA | TRBJ2-1 | NA | TRBV2 | TGTGCCAGCATGGGTCAGGGGCTTTCCTACAATGAGCAGTTCTTC | CASMGQGLSYNEQFF
NA | TRBJ2-5 | TRBD1 | TRBV5-1 | TGCGCCAGCAGCTTGGGGACAGGGGCCCAAGAGACCCAGTACTTC | CASSLGTGAQETQYF
NA | TRBJ2-3 | NA | TRBV9 | TGTGCCAGCAGCGTGGCGGCAGATACGCAGTATTTT | CASSVAADTQYF
NA | TRBJ1-1 | TRBD1 | TRBV13 | TGTGCCAGCAGCTTTCCCCGGACAGGGAACACTGAAGCTTTCTTT | CASSFPRTGNTEAFF
NA | TRBJ2-5 | TRBD1 | TRBV6-6 | TGTGCCAGCAGTTACTCGGACAGGGTATCAGAGACCCAGTACTTC | CASSYSDRVSETQYF
NA | TRBJ1-1 | NA | TRBV6-5 | TGTGCCAGCAGACGGGGAAGGAACACTGAAGCTTTCTTT | CASRRGRNTEAFF